These 3 T cell receptor beta chains share one sample of origin, sequenced in a study of T cells in Graves' hyperthyroidism and ophthalmopathy. Authors of the study amplified TCR beta CDR3 regions from RNA transcripts. TCR CDR3 underwent first-round RT-PCR with the HTBI primer set. TCRdb redid the calling of the multiplex PCR reads with MiXCR, one entry per CDR3 protein. The sample consists of about 740,000 distinct CDR3 sequences, approximately 15% of them appearing once. Sequencing was carried out using blood. The receptors were sampled from a woman aged 18-35 years with Graves' hyperthyroidism.

This clonotype appeared many times. The chain uses TRBV18 and TRBJ2-5; 9 nucleotides agree with TRBD1. CDR1 KGHSH and CDR2 LQKENI come from the germline V gene. Trimming took 0 bases from V and 1 from J; bases not matched to a gene: 3. The CDR3 extends over 16 amino acids. In nucleotides, the CDR3 is TGTGCCAGCTCACCACCCGGGACAGGGATCCAAGAGACCCAGTACTTC. Its protein is CASSPPGTGIQETQYF.

This clonotype was counted ten times or more. The gene calls are TRBV20-1 and TRBJ2-5; 8 bases are shared with TRBD1. The V gene's germline CDR1 is DFQATT and CDR2 SNEGSKA (reference sequence). The trim removed 6 bases at V and 4 bases at J, leaving 10 bases unmatched. The CDR3 has 14 residues. Here the CDR3 DNA reads TGCAGTGCGGACAGGGTGGCAGGGGGAGAGACCCAGTACTTC. It translates to CSADRVAGGETQYF.

This clonotype was counted many times. The chain recombines TRBV2 with TRBJ2-5; no reliable D call. V lost 5 bases, J lost 2 bases, and 15 bases lay in between. The CDR3 has 15 amino acids. Germline assignment: CDR1 SNHLY and CDR2 FYNNEI. CDR3 coding DNA: TGTGCCAGCAGTCCTAGGGCAGCCAAGCAAGAGACCCAGTACTTC. Translating it yields CASSPRAAKQETQYF.